Sequencing of this TCR beta chain was carried out in a study of blood T cells in healthy people across ages. Study in general: Per every two T cells, about one barcoded beta molecule was captured by template switching.

A J-beta primer mix and a sample-barcoded 5' primer were used in a second PCR of roughly 7 to 12 cycles. TCRdb independently ran MiXCR on the 5' RACE reads; one entry per CDR3 protein. The table lists roughly 1,100,000 distinct CDR3 sequences, around 25% of them singletons, with approximately 0.75% in the top ten. Trimming cost V 1 base and J 0 bases, with 10 bases left between them. Germline values: CDR1 KGHSH, CDR2 LQKENI. The CDR3 totals 15 residues. The same sample was also studied in work on T cells of mothers and their children. That paper states: Per child, around 2.7 million TCR beta CDR3 reads were obtained, against over 9 million per mother.

The chain carries TRBV18 and TRBJ2-7, with D perhaps TRBD1 (5 bases). The specimen sequenced was blood. The receptor was isolated from a girl aged 2-10 years in good health. CDR3 residues: CASSPLGRDSYEQYF. The CDR3 coding sequence is TGTGCCAGCTCACCACTCGGCAGGGACTCCTACGAGCAGTACTTC.